The TCR beta chain under discussion was sequenced for a study of Ad26.COV2.S vaccination and SARS-CoV-2 variants. Study-wide results and caveats: Overall T cell responses may have been underestimated by the analyses of TCR breadth and depth.

From germline, CDR1 is SGDLS and CDR2 YYNGEE. The V gene lost 0 bases and the J gene lost 2 bases, with 14 bases spanning the gap. The CDR3 length is 16 residues. A note on this clone: Antigen specificity is unknown.

Measured with immunoSEQ multiplex PCR; TCRdb has only the in-frame clones, and not every one. The sample consists of fewer than 55,000 clones, approximately 83% of them appearing once. The source material was peripheral blood, sampled after recovery from COVID-19. The chain couples TRBV9 to TRBJ2-5; the D gene is possibly TRBD1 (5 bases). The source of this sequence is a human donor who had recovered from COVID-19. This chain's CDR3 is CASSVGRTSIQETQYF. CDR3 nucleotides: TGTGCCAGCAGCGTAGGAAGGACATCCATTCAAGAGACCCAGTACTTC.